A single T cell receptor beta chain is shown here with its context. RNA was extracted with the RNeasy kit, and a quantity of about 0.45 to 1 ug was reverse transcribed using random hexamers. Across 54 Vbeta and 13 Jbeta, immunoSEQ multiplex PCR amplified TCR beta CDR3. One entry per CDR3 protein results from TCRdb running MiXCR on the immunoSEQ multiplex PCR reads. The sample shows roughly 220,000 distinct CDR3 sequences, approximately 94% of them seen only once. This CDR3 is built from 15 residues. The V gene's germline CDR1 is LNHNV and CDR2 YYDKDF (reference sequence). V shed 7 bases, J shed 6 bases, and the junction held 10 bases outside the gene matches. The record originates from a study of CD8 T cells in Susac syndrome.

Input material: CD4+ T cells from PBMCs. This sequence originates from a human donor with Susac syndrome. The chain couples TRBV15 to TRBJ1-5, with 9 nucleotides matching TRBD1. CDR3 bases: TGTGCCACCAACCTAAGGGACAGGGTTGGTCAGCCCCAGCATTTT. It yields the protein CATNLRDRVGQPQHF.